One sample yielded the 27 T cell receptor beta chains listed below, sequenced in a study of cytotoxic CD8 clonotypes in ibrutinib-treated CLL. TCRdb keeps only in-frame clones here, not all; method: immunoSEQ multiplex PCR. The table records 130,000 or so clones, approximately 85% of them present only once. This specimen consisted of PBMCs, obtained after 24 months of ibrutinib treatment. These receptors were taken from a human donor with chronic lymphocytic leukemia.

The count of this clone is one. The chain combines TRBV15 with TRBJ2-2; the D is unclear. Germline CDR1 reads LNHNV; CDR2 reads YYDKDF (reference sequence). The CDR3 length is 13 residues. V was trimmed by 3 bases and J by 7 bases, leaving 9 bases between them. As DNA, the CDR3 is TGTGCCACCAGCAGGATCCTCAGCGGGGAGCTGTTTTTT. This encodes CATSRILSGELFF.

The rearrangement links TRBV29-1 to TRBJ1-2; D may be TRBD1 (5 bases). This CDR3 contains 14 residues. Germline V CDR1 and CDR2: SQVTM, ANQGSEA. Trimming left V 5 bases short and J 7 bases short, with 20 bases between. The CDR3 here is CSVQSDSLASGYTF. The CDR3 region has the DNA TGCAGCGTTCAGAGCGACAGTTTAGCTAGTGGCTACACCTTC.

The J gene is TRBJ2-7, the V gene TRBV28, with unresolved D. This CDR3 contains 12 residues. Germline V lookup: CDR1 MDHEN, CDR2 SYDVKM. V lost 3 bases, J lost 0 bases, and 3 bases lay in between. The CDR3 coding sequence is TGTGCCAGCAGTTTGGGCTCCTACGAGCAGTACTTC. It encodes CASSLGSYEQYF.

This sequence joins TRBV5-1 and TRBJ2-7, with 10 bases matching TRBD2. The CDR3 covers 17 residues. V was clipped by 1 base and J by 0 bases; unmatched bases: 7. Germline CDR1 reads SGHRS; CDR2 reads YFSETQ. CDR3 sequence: CASSLPSGGRSSYEQYF. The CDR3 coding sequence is TGCGCCAGCAGCTTGCCTAGCGGGGGCCGTAGCTCCTACGAGCAGTACTTC.

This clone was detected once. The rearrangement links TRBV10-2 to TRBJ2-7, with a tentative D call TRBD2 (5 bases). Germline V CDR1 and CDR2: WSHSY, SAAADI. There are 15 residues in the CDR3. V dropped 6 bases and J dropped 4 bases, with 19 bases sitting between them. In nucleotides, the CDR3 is TGCGCCAGCAGGAACCCGGGATCAGCTGGTTACGAGCAGTACTTC. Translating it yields CASRNPGSAGYEQYF.

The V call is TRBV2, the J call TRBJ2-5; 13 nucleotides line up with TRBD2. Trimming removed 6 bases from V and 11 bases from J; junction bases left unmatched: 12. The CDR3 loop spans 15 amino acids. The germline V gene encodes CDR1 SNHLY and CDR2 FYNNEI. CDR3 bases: TGTGCCAGCAGCCTGACTAGCGGGAGGAGCTCATCTCAGTACTTC. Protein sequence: CASSLTSGRSSSQYF. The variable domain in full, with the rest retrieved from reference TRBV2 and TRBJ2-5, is EPEVTQTPSHQVTQMGQEVILRCVPISNHLYFYWYRQILGQKVEFLVSFYNNEISEKSEIFDDQFSVERPDGSNFTLKIRSTKLEDSAMYFCASSLTSGRSSSQYFGPGTRLLVL.

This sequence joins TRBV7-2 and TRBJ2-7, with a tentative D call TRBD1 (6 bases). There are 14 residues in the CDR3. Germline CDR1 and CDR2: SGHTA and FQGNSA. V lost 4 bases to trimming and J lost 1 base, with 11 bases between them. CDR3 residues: CASSYRDLSYEQYF. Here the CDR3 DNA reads TGTGCCAGCAGCTACAGGGATCTGTCCTACGAGCAGTACTTC.

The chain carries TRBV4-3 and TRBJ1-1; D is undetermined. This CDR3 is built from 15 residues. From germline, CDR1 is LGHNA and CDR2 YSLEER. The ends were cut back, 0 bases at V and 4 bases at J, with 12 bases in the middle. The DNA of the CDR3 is TGCGCCAGCAGCCAAGATCTGTCGGGGAGCACTGAAGCTTTCTTT. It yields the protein CASSQDLSGSTEAFF.

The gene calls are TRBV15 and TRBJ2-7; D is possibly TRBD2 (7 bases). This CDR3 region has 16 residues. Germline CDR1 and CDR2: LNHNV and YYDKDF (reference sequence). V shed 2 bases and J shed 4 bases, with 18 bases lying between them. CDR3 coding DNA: TGTGCCACCAGCAGATCCCCCTGGGGGGGGCGTTACGAGCAGTACTTC. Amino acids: CATSRSPWGGRYEQYF.

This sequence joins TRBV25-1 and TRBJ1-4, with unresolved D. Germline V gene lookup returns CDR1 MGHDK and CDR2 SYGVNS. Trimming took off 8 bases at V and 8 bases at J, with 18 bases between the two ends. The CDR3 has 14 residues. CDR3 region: CASGPAAVGEKLFF. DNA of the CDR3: TGTGCCAGCGGACCGGCGGCAGTGGGAGAAAAACTGTTTTTT.

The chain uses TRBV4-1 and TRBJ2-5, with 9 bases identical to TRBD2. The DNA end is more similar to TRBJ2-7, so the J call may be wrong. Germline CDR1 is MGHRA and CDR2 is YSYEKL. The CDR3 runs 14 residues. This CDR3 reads CASSQGGGGHEQYF. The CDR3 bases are TGCGCCAGCAGCCAAGGCGGGGGGGGCCACGAGCAGTACTTC.

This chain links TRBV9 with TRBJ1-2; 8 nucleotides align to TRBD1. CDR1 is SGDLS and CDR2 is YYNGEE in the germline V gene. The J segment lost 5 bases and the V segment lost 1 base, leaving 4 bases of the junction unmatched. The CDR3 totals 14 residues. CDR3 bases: TGTGCCAGCAGCGTATCGCAGGGGGCTTATGGCTACACCTTC. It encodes CASSVSQGAYGYTF. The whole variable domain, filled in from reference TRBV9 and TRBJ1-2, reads DSGVTQTPKHLITATGQRVTLRCSPRSGDLSVYWYQQSLDQGLQFLIQYYNGEERAKGNILERFSAQQFPDLHSELNLSSLELGDSALYFCASSVSQGAYGYTFGSGTRLTVV.

DNA for the CDR3: TGCGCCACCGGCCCCGGGTGGGGTAATGAGCAGTTCTTC. Its translation: CATGPGWGNEQFF. The chain has TRBV5-1 and TRBJ2-1; D gene unclear. The germline V gene encodes CDR1 SGHRS and CDR2 YFSETQ. The V end lost 9 bases, the J end lost 7 bases, and 17 bases lay between the germline ends. The CDR3 spans 13 residues.

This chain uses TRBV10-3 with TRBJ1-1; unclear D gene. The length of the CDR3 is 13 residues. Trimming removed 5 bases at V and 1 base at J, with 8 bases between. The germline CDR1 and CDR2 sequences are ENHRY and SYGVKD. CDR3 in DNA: TGTGCCATCAGTCCCTCGGCGAACACTGAAGCTTTCTTT. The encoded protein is CAISPSANTEAFF.

CDR3: CASSLVRNTEAFF. For the CDR3, the DNA is TGTGCCAGCAGCTTAGTCCGCAACACTGAAGCTTTCTTT. This chain uses TRBV7-2 with TRBJ1-1; D remains ambiguous. CDR1 is SGHTA, CDR2 FQGNSA, per germline. Trimming took off 1 base at V and 2 bases at J, with 5 bases between the two ends. The CDR3 has 13 residues. Full variable domain (rest looked up from reference TRBV7-2 and TRBJ1-1): GAGVSQSPSNKVTEKGKDVELRCDPISGHTALYWYRQSLGQGLEFLIYFQGNSAPDKSGLPSDRFSAERTGGSVSTLTIQRTQQEDSAVYLCASSLVRNTEAFFGQGTRLTVV.

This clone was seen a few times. The CDR3 DNA sequence: TGTGCCAGTAGTATGAGGGTGGCGGGAGGGCCCCCCTACAATGAGCAGTTCTTC. Its translation: CASSMRVAGGPPYNEQFF. The chain links TRBV19 to TRBJ2-1; 9 bases agree with TRBD2. Germline CDR1 and CDR2: LNHDA and SQIVND (reference sequence). The V and J ends lost 3 bases and 2 bases, in that order; junction bases with no gene match: 11. CDR3 length equals 18 residues.

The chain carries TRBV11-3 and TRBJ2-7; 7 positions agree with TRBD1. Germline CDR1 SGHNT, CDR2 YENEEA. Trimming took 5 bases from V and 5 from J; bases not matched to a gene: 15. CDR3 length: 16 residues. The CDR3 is CASSALISSGGNEQYF. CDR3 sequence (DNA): TGTGCCAGCAGCGCGCTAATCAGTTCAGGGGGTAACGAGCAGTACTTC.

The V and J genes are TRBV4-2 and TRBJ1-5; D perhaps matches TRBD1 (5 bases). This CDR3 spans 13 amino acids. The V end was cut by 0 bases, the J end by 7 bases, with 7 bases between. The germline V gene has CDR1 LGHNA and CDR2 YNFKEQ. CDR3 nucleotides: TGTGCCAGCAGCCAAGACAGGGACCAGCCCCAGCATTTT. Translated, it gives CASSQDRDQPQHF.

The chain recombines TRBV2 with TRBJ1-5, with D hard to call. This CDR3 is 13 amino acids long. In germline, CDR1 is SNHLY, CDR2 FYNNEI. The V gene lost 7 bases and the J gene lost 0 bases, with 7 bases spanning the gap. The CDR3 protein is CASKQNSNQPQHF. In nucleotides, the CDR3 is TGTGCCAGCAAACAGAATAGCAATCAGCCCCAGCATTTT.

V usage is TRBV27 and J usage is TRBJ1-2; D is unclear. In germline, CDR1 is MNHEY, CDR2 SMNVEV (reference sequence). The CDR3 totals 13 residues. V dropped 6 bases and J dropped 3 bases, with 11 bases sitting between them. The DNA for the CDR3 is TGTGCCAGCAGGGGATCTTTAGACTATGGCTACACCTTC. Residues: CASRGSLDYGYTF.

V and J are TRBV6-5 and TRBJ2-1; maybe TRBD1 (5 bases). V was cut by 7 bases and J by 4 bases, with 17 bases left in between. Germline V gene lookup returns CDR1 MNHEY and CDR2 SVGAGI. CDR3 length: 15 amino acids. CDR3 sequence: CASKRGVVPYNEQFF. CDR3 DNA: TGTGCCAGCAAAAGGGGCGTCGTACCGTACAATGAGCAGTTCTTC.

Written as DNA, the CDR3 is TGTGCCAGCAGCTTAGGGGCTAGCGGGAGTCGCTACGAGCAGTACTTC. Protein product: CASSLGASGSRYEQYF. The chain links TRBV11-3 to TRBJ2-7; 10 nucleotides align to TRBD2. Germline assignment: CDR1 SGHNT and CDR2 YENEEA. V trimming: 1 base; J trimming: 3 bases; junction bases outside the gene matches: 6. The CDR3 spans 16 residues.

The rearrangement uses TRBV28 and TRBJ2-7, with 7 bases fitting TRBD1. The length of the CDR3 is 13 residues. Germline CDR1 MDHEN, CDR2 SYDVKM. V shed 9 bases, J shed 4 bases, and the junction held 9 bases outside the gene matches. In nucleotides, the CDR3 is TGTGCCAGTTTAGAGACAGGGCGATACGAGCAGTACTTC. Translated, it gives CASLETGRYEQYF.

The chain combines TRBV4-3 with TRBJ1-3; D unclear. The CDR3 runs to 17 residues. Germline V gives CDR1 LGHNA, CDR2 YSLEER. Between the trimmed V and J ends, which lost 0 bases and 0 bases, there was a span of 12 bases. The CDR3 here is CASSQETNGVSGNTIYF. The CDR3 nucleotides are TGCGCCAGCAGCCAAGAAACGAACGGCGTCTCTGGAAACACCATATATTTT.

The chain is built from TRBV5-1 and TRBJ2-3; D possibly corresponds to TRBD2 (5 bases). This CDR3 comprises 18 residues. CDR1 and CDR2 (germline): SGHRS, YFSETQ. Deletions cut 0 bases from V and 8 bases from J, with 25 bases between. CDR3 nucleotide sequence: TGCGCCAGCAGCTTGGAGGTACCACAGTCCCCAAACAGCGGTACGCAGTATTTT. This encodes CASSLEVPQSPNSGTQYF.

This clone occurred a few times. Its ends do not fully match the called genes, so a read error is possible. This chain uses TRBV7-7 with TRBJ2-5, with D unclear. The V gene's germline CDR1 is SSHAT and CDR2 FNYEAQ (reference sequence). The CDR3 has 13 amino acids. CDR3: CASSLQNQETQYF. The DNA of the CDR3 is TGTGCTAGCAGCTTACAGAATCAAGAGACCCAGTACTTC. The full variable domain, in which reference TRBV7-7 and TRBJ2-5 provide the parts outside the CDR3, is GAGVSQSPRYKVTKRGQDVTLRCDPISSHATLYWYQQALGQGPEFLTYFNYEAQPDKSGLPSDRFSAERPEGSISTLTIQRTEQRDSAMYRCASSLQNQETQYFGPGTRLLVL.

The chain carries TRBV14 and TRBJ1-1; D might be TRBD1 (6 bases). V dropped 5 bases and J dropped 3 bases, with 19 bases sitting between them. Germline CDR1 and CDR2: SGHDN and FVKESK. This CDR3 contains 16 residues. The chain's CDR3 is CASSFHAGQPYTEAFF. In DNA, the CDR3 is TGTGCCAGCAGCTTTCACGCGGGACAACCCTACACTGAAGCTTTCTTT.